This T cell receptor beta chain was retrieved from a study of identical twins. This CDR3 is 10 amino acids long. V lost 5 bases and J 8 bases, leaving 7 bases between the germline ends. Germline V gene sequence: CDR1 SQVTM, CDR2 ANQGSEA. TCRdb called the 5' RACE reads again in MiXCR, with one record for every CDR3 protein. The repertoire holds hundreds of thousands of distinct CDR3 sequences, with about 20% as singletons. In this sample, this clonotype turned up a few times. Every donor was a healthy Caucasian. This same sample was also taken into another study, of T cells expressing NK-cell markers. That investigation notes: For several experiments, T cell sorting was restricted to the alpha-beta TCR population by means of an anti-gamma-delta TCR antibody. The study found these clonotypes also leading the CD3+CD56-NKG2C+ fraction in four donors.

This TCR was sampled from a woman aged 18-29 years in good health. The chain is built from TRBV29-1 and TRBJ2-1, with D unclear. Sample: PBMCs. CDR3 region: CSVLVDEQFF. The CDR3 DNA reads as TGCAGCGTTCTAGTCGATGAGCAGTTCTTC.